The entry that follows covers one T cell receptor beta chain sequence. This record belongs to a study of blood T cell repertoires in COVID-19. Overall study context: T cells, B-cell-depleted T cells, or PBMCs provided the cDNA or gDNA that served as material.

The length of the CDR3 is 14 residues. The germline gives CDR1 SGHVS, CDR2 FQNEAQ. The V gene lost 3 bases and the J gene lost 1 base, with 9 bases spanning the gap. The protocol was immunoSEQ multiplex PCR, while the TCRdb copy is restricted to in-frame clones and leaves out a portion. Among 500,000 to 600,000 clones listed, about 89% were seen once. The chain employs TRBV7-8 and TRBJ1-1; D uncertain. The receptor was isolated from a woman aged 45-59 years with COVID-19, enrolled during active disease. Input material: peripheral blood. CDR3 residues: CASSFGQTNTEAFF. CDR3 coding DNA: TGTGCCAGCAGCTTTGGGCAGACGAACACTGAAGCTTTCTTT.